A selection of T cell receptor beta chains follows, all from one sample in a study of cytomegalovirus exposure and HLA in healthy donors. Assay used: immunoSEQ multiplex PCR; TCRdb lists only in-frame clones, some missing. The sample includes 130,000 or so clones, around four fifths of them seen just once. Sequencing input: PBMCs. The receptors derive from a female donor in good health and CMV-seronegative. The CDR3 runs from the conserved cysteine through the conserved F or W. The D gene is left open where the match is weak. Only some rows state a clone size, as once, few, many or a class for expanded clones.

clone_size j_call d_call cdr3_length v_call cdr3_nt cdr3_aa
- TRBJ1-2 TRBD1 14 TRBV7-2 TGTGCCAGCAGCTGGGACAGGGCGAACTATGGCTACACCTTC CASSWDRANYGYTF
- TRBJ1-6 - 13 TRBV28 TGTGCCAGCAGCCCCACTCAAGGGGCACCCCTCCACTTT CASSPTQGAPLHF
- TRBJ2-7 - 13 TRBV19 TGTGCCAGTAGTATTGGCAGGAATTACGAGCAGTACTTC CASSIGRNYEQYF
- TRBJ2-1 - 14 TRBV7-8 TGTGCCAGCAGCTTATCACTAGGAAACAATGAGCAGTTCTTC CASSLSLGNNEQFF
- TRBJ2-5 - 14 TRBV4-1 TGCGCCAGCAGCCACCGTCGAAGCGGAGAGACCCAGTACTTC CASSHRRSGETQYF
- TRBJ2-2 - 12 TRBV7-3 TGTGCCAGCAGCTCATACACCGGGGAGCTGTTTTTT CASSSYTGELFF
- TRBJ2-1 TRBD2 15 TRBV5-8 TGTGCCAGCAGCTTGGATCGCGGGAGCTACAATGAGCAGTTCTTC CASSLDRGSYNEQFF
- TRBJ2-3 - 16 TRBV7-2 TGTGCCAGCAGCTTAGTTGGAACAGGGTCGACAGATACGCAGTATTTT CASSLVGTGSTDTQYF
- TRBJ2-7 - 13 TRBV27 TGTGCCAGCCGAGCCTATTCCTCCTACGAGCAGTACTTC CASRAYSSYEQYF
- TRBJ2-1 TRBD1 14 TRBV4-3 TGCGCCAGCGCGAGGACAGGGTTCTACAATGAGCAGTTCTTC CASARTGFYNEQFF
once TRBJ2-3 TRBD2 19 TRBV5-1 TGCGCCAGCAGCTTAAATCCCGCCGGGGCGGGACTAAAGACAGATACGCAGTATTTT CASSLNPAGAGLKTDTQYF
few TRBJ2-5 - 16 TRBV5-5 TGTGCCAGCAGCGCACCAAAAGCGGATACCCAAGAGACCCAGTACTTC CASSAPKADTQETQYF
- TRBJ2-7 TRBD1 11 TRBV6-6 TGTGCCGGGGGTACAGGGGACGAGCAGTACTTC CAGGTGDEQYF
- TRBJ1-1 - 12 TRBV19 TGTGCCAGTAGTAGACCACCTAGTGAAGCTTTCTTT CASSRPPSEAFF
once TRBJ1-2 - 11 TRBV20-1 TGCAGTGTCCACAGGGTCGGTGGCTACACCTTC CSVHRVGGYTF
few TRBJ1-5 TRBD1 11 TRBV29-1 TGCAGCGTTGGGGACAGACAGCCCCAGCATTTT CSVGDRQPQHF
- TRBJ2-7 TRBD2 16 TRBV9 TGTGCCAGCAGCGTCGGGACTAGCGGGAGAATTTACGAGCAGTACTTC CASSVGTSGRIYEQYF
- TRBJ1-5 - 15 TRBV2 TGTGCCAGCAAGCAGGGCAGTCATAGCAATCAGCCCCAGCATTTT CASKQGSHSNQPQHF
- TRBJ2-5 TRBD1 16 TRBV28 TGTGCCAGCAGTACAAATAACAGGGGGCGCCGGGAGACCCAGTACTTC CASSTNNRGRRETQYF
- TRBJ1-1 - 14 TRBV10-3 TGTGCCATCAGTTCGGCAGGGGCGGGCACTGAAGCTTTCTTT CAISSAGAGTEAFF
- TRBJ2-7 - 13 TRBV19 TGTGCCAGTAGTTATGGCAGTGCCTACGAGCAGTACTTC CASSYGSAYEQYF
- TRBJ2-7 - 14 TRBV9 TGTGCCAGCAGCGTAGGGACACTCTCCTACGAGCAGTACTTC CASSVGTLSYEQYF
few TRBJ1-2 - 13 TRBV28 TGTGCCAGCAGTTTCGAGGTAACCTATGGCTACACCTTC CASSFEVTYGYTF
few TRBJ2-1 - 17 TRBV4-1 TGCGCCAGCAGCCACACCGCAGGGGTAGCATCCTACAATGAGCAGTTCTTC CASSHTAGVASYNEQFF
- TRBJ1-2 TRBD1 15 TRBV10-3 TGTGCCATCAACAGCGGTAGGACAGGCGGCTATGGCTACACCTTC CAINSGRTGGYGYTF
- TRBJ2-5 - 14 TRBV6-5 TGTGCCAGCAGTTACTCGTATAGTCAAGAGACCCAGTACTTC CASSYSYSQETQYF
- TRBJ2-5 TRBD1 13 TRBV19 TGTGCCAGTAGTAAATCAGGGGGAGAGACCCAGTACTTC CASSKSGGETQYF
- TRBJ2-4 - 12 TRBV4-1 TGCGCCAGCAGCCAAGATGGCAGGGGTCCGTACTTC CASSQDGRGPYF
- TRBJ2-3 TRBD2 16 TRBV7-2 TGTGCCAGCAGCTTAGATAGCGGGAGAGGCACAGATACGCAGTATTTT CASSLDSGRGTDTQYF
- TRBJ2-5 TRBD2 18 TRBV7-2 TGTGCCAGCAGCTTAGTAAAGGCGTCGGGAGGGTTCCAAGAGACCCAGTACTTC CASSLVKASGGFQETQYF
- TRBJ1-1 - 15 TRBV7-2 TGTGCCAGCAGCTTTTCGAGCCAGGGGATCACTGAAGCTTTCTTT CASSFSSQGITEAFF
- TRBJ1-5 - 14 TRBV28 TGTGCCAGCAGTTCCCCAGGGTTAAATCAGCCCCAGCATTTT CASSSPGLNQPQHF
- TRBJ2-7 - 13 TRBV7-9 TGTGCCAGCAGCTTAGGGCCTTCCTACGAGCAGTACTTC CASSLGPSYEQYF
- TRBJ2-6 TRBD1 17 TRBV7-2 TGTGCCAGCAGCCCACAGGGGGCTCATGATGGGGCCAACGTCCTGACTTTC CASSPQGAHDGANVLTF
- TRBJ2-7 TRBD1 14 TRBV19 TGTGCCAGTAGGAAGGGACAGGGGGCCTACGAGCAGTACTTC CASRKGQGAYEQYF
- TRBJ2-7 TRBD2 16 TRBV19 TGTGCCAGTAGTATTATCGGGACTAGCGGCTTATACGAGCAGTACTTC CASSIIGTSGLYEQYF
- TRBJ2-3 TRBD2 17 TRBV4-1 TGCGCCAGCAGCCAAGATCCCGCTAGCGGAATCACAGATACGCAGTATTTT CASSQDPASGITDTQYF
- TRBJ2-1 - 11 TRBV20-1 TGCAGTGCTAGCTCCTCGGGTGAGCAGTTCTTC CSASSSGEQFF
- TRBJ1-2 - 16 TRBV7-9 TGTGCCAGCAGCCCCCCCTCCCCCGGGACATCGGGTGGCTACACCTTC CASSPPSPGTSGGYTF
- TRBJ2-7 TRBD2 14 TRBV28 TGTGCCAGCAGCTCGCCTAGCGGGACCTACGAGCAGTACTTC CASSSPSGTYEQYF
- TRBJ1-4 - 14 TRBV2 TGTGCCAGCAGGCTACAGGGCGCTAATGAAAAACTGTTTTTT CASRLQGANEKLFF
- TRBJ2-1 TRBD2 16 TRBV14 TGTGCCAGCAGCCAAGTCGCTAGCGGGACCTACAATGAGCAGTTCTTC CASSQVASGTYNEQFF
- TRBJ2-7 - 13 TRBV27 TGCGCCAGCAGTTTATCTACAGGGCCAGTGCAGTACTTC CASSLSTGPVQYF
- TRBJ2-5 - 13 TRBV27 TGTGCCAGCAGTTCCCCCGGTCGGGAGACCCAGTACTTC CASSSPGRETQYF
- TRBJ1-1 - 15 TRBV28 TGTGCCAGCAGTACGGACAGCCGTTCGGACACTGAAGCTTTCTTT CASSTDSRSDTEAFF
few TRBJ1-4 TRBD1 16 TRBV5-4 TGTGCCAGCAGCTCTACCGGAGGGACAGGAAATGAAAAACTGTTTTTT CASSSTGGTGNEKLFF
- TRBJ2-7 - 12 TRBV5-1 TGCGCCAGCAACAACGCGGACTACGAGCAGTACTTC CASNNADYEQYF
once TRBJ2-7 - 14 TRBV19 TGTGCCAGTAGTGTGGGCTTAGGGGGATACGAGCAGTACTTC CASSVGLGGYEQYF
- TRBJ2-3 - 18 TRBV13 TGTGCCAGCAGCCCTCTGGGGGCCCTCGTCTCTAGCACAGATACGCAGTATTTT CASSPLGALVSSTDTQYF
- TRBJ2-3 - 16 TRBV28 TGTGCCAGCAGTTTGGCGGGGCTCGCTAGCACAGATACGCAGTATTTT CASSLAGLASTDTQYF
- TRBJ1-2 - 13 TRBV6-1 TGTGCCAGCAGTGAACGGGTTACCTATGGCTACACCTTC CASSERVTYGYTF
- TRBJ2-7 - 13 TRBV27 TGTGCCAGCAGCGGTACTTCAGGGTACGAGCAGTACTTC CASSGTSGYEQYF
- TRBJ1-2 TRBD1 13 TRBV4-3 TGCGCCAGCAGCCGGGACAGGAACTATGGCTACACCTTC CASSRDRNYGYTF
- TRBJ1-3 - 16 TRBV4-3 TGCGCCAGCAGCCGTGATACAGGGATGGCTGGAAACACCATATATTTT CASSRDTGMAGNTIYF
- TRBJ2-6 - 21 TRBV4-1 TGCGCCAGCAACCATGCCCCCTCGCGGGGAGGAAAAGGAGGTGGGGCCAACGTCCTGACTTTC CASNHAPSRGGKGGGANVLTF